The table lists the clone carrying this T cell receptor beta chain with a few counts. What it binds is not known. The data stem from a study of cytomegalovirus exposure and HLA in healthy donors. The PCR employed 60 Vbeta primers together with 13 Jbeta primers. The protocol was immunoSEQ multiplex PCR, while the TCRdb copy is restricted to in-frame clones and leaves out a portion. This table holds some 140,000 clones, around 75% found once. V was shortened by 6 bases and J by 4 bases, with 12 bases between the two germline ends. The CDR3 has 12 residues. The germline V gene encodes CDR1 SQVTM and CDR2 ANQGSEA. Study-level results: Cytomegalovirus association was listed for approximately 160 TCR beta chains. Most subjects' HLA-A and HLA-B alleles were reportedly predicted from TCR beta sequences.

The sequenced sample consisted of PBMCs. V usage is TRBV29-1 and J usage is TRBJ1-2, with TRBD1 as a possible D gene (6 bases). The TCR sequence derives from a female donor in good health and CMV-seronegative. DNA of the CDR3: TGCAGCGTCCAGGGGTCCCCCTATGGCTACACCTTC. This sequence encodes CSVQGSPYGYTF.